The next 13 T cell receptor beta chains were all read from a single sample in a study of cytomegalovirus exposure and HLA in healthy donors. Primers: 60 Vbeta forward and 13 Jbeta reverse. Some clones are missing from TCRdb's copy, which holds only in-frame ones; the method was immunoSEQ multiplex PCR. The sample has about 200,000 clones, approximately 80% seen once. The sample consisted of PBMCs. These receptors came from a girl aged 2 to 9 in good health and CMV-seronegative.

This sequence joins TRBV10-3 and TRBJ2-2; the D is unclear. The CDR3 length is 15 residues. Germline lookup yields CDR1 ENHRY and CDR2 SYGVKD. V was shortened by 5 bases and J by 0 bases, with 10 bases between the two germline ends. The CDR3: CAISPATSNTGELFF. CDR3 bases: TGTGCCATCAGTCCCGCGACATCGAACACCGGGGAGCTGTTTTTT.

The gene calls are TRBV5-4 and TRBJ2-1; 8 bases line up with TRBD2. The J segment lost 7 bases and the V segment lost 9 bases, leaving 15 bases of the junction unmatched. Germline CDR1 SGHNT, CDR2 YYREEE (reference sequence). The length of the CDR3 is 15 residues. Here the CDR3 DNA reads TGTGCCACCTCAATAGCGGGGAGATCCATGAATGAGCAGTTCTTC. Protein product: CATSIAGRSMNEQFF.

The chain joins TRBV6-4 to TRBJ2-1; D is perhaps TRBD2 (7 bases). Germline V CDR1 and CDR2: MRHNA, SNTAGT. CDR3 length: 15 residues. V lost 2 bases, J lost 10 bases, and 18 bases lay in between. The CDR3 reads CASSDRGGGAKEQFF. CDR3 coding DNA: TGTGCCAGCAGTGACAGGGGAGGGGGGGCAAAAGAGCAGTTCTTC.

This clone turned up a few times. Here the CDR3 DNA reads TGCGCCAGCAGTGAGTGGGGGACTGGCGGCTACACCTTC. This gives the protein CASSEWGTGGYTF. The rearrangement joins TRBV10-2 to TRBJ1-2, with a weak D call TRBD1 (5 bases). V lost 1 base to trimming and J lost 8 bases, with 11 bases between them. The CDR3 totals 13 residues. The V gene's germline CDR1 is WSHSY and CDR2 SAAADI.

The genes are TRBV18 and TRBJ2-3; 7 positions agree with TRBD2. The CDR3 contains 17 residues. V was clipped by 7 bases and J by 1 base; unmatched bases: 14. Germline CDR1 reads KGHSH; CDR2 reads LQKENI. The CDR3 spells CASWRGEGRMGTDTQYF. For the CDR3, the DNA is TGTGCCAGCTGGAGAGGGGAGGGCCGAATGGGCACAGATACGCAGTATTTT.

The chain is built from TRBV11-3 and TRBJ2-5; the match to TRBD1 covers 9 bases. Germline V gene data show CDR1 as SGHNT and CDR2 as YENEEA. The CDR3 runs to 14 residues. Trimming cost V 5 bases and J 2 bases; bases outside gene matches: 3. CDR3 loop: CASSPGQGQETQYF. CDR3 bases: TGTGCCAGCAGCCCCGGACAGGGGCAAGAGACCCAGTACTTC.

This chain joins TRBV23-1 and TRBJ2-4; 10 bases are a match to TRBD2. Being an ORF, TRBV23-1 has a function that is uncertain. The J segment lost 9 bases and the V segment lost 4 bases, leaving 0 bases of the junction unmatched. The CDR3 spans 12 residues. CDR3 amino acids: CASSRLAGIQYF. In nucleotides, the CDR3 is TGCGCCAGCAGTCGACTAGCGGGCATTCAGTACTTC.

The count of this clone is one. J is TRBJ2-3 and V is TRBV6-5, with D possibly matching TRBD1 (6 bases). The CDR3 length is 14 residues. Per germline, CDR1 MNHEY and CDR2 SVGAGI. Trimming shortened V by 4 bases and J by 2 bases, and 10 bases separated the two germline ends. The chain's CDR3 is CASSWGQYTDTQYF. The CDR3 region has the DNA TGTGCCAGCAGTTGGGGGCAGTACACAGATACGCAGTATTTT.

The rearrangement joins TRBV2 to TRBJ2-7; 9 bases match TRBD1. CDR3 length: 14 residues. Germline CDR1 is SNHLY and CDR2 is FYNNEI. The ends lost 1 base at V and 5 bases at J; junction bases unmatched: 3. In DNA form, the CDR3 reads TGTGCCAGCAGTGAAGGGACAGGGGTAAACGAGCAGTACTTC. The encoded protein is CASSEGTGVNEQYF.

The V gene is TRBV2, the J gene TRBJ2-3; 12 bases match TRBD2. This CDR3 region has 16 residues. Germline V gives CDR1 SNHLY, CDR2 FYNNEI. V shed 4 bases, J shed 0 bases, and the junction held 2 bases outside the gene matches. The CDR3 reads CASSGGTSGSTDTQYF. Here the CDR3 DNA reads TGTGCCAGCAGTGGGGGGACTAGCGGGAGCACAGATACGCAGTATTTT.

The chain carries TRBV5-6 and TRBJ1-4; the match to TRBD1 covers 8 bases. The junction had 6 bases not matched to a gene; V was cut back by 4 bases and J by 13 bases. Germline V gene data show CDR1 as SGHDT and CDR2 as YYEEEE. The length of the CDR3 is 12 residues. The CDR3 region has the DNA TGTGCCAGCAGCCATGACAGGGGAGGACTGTTTTTT. This translates into CASSHDRGGLFF.

The rearrangement uses TRBV7-9 and TRBJ2-7; D not certain. Germline CDR1 is SEHNR and CDR2 is FQNEAQ (reference sequence). The CDR3 is made up of 13 amino acids. With 1 base removed from V and 5 bases from J, the gap between germline ends came to 9 bases. CDR3 nucleotide sequence: TGTGCCAGCAGCTTAGAGCTCTACCACGAGCAGTACTTC. Translated: CASSLELYHEQYF.

The chain employs TRBV4-1 and TRBJ1-1; no reliable D call. This CDR3 has 14 amino acids. V lost 0 bases and J 1 base, leaving 6 bases between the germline ends. Germline-derived CDR1 and CDR2 are MGHRA and YSYEKL. The CDR3 DNA reads as TGCGCCAGCAGCCAAGACGGGAAGAACACTGAAGCTTTCTTT. Its protein is CASSQDGKNTEAFF.